One sample yielded the 12 T cell receptor beta chains listed below, sequenced in a study of blood T cells in healthy people across ages. A second 7 to 11 cycle PCR used barcoded and J-beta primers. From the 5' RACE reads, TCRdb called clonotypes with MiXCR, one entry per CDR3 protein. The sample comprises some 1,000,000 distinct CDR3 sequences, under 30% of which are singletons, and less than 0.75% rests with the top ten. Another study also made use of these data, one on T cells of mothers and their children.

Sequenced sample: blood. These receptors came from a girl aged 2-15 years in good health.

The chain has TRBV29-1 and TRBJ2-2; possible D gene TRBD1, 6 bases. V was trimmed by 7 bases and J by 3 bases, leaving 18 bases between them. In germline, CDR1 is SQVTM, CDR2 ANQGSEA. This CDR3 contains 15 residues. The CDR3 DNA follows: TGCAGCGCCCCGGCAGCGGCAGGGGACACCGGGGAGCTGTTTTTT. It codes for CSAPAAAGDTGELFF.

This chain uses TRBV21-1 with TRBJ2-2; the table gives TRBD1 as D, unverified against the DNA. TRBV21-1 is a pseudogene. CDR3 length: 16 amino acids. For the CDR3, the DNA is TGTGCCAGCAGCACGCACAGGGGGCGGTCCACCGGGGAGCTGTTTTTT. Translating gives CASSTHRGRSTGELFF.

The genes are TRBV12-3 or TRBV12-4 and TRBJ2-2; tentatively, D is TRBD2 (5 bases). The CDR3 is 15 residues long. V shed 3 bases and J shed 2 bases, with 10 bases lying between them. CDR3 residues: CASSLIGRNTGELFF. The CDR3 DNA follows: TGTGCCAGCAGTTTGATAGGGAGAAACACCGGGGAGCTGTTTTTT.

The gene calls are TRBV12-3 or TRBV12-4 and TRBJ1-5; the D is unclear. The CDR3 sequence is 15 residues long. Trimming left V 2 bases short and J 5 bases short, with 13 bases between. Here the CDR3 DNA reads TGTGCCAGCAGTTTAAGAACAGAAGCTCATCAGCCCCAGCATTTT. It translates to CASSLRTEAHQPQHF.

This clonotype has more than one count but fewer than ten. The chain couples TRBV20-1 to TRBJ2-5; D is possibly TRBD2 (5 bases). Germline CDR1 reads DFQATT; CDR2 reads SNEGSKA (reference sequence). V shed 0 bases and J shed 1 base, with 12 bases lying between them. The CDR3 consists of 15 residues. The chain's CDR3 is CSARDGSSGQETQYF. The CDR3 DNA reads as TGCAGTGCTAGAGATGGTTCAAGCGGCCAAGAGACCCAGTACTTC.

The chain has TRBV28 and TRBJ2-1; 11 positions match TRBD2. Looked up from germline, CDR1 is MDHEN and CDR2 is SYDVKM. V was pared by 2 bases and J by 5 bases, with 23 bases of the junction left unmatched. The CDR3 covers 22 residues. CDR3 in amino acids: CASSLDLAGGPWRINGHNEQFF. The CDR3 coding sequence is TGTGCCAGCAGTTTAGATTTAGCGGGAGGGCCATGGAGAATAAATGGGCACAATGAGCAGTTCTTC.

A remark on this clonotype: Germline is not matched at one junction end, which may reflect a read error. The V and J genes are TRBV11-2 and TRBJ2-1; maybe TRBD1 (6 bases). CDR3 length equals 14 residues. Germline assignment: CDR1 SGHAT and CDR2 FQNNGV. The CDR3 DNA reads as TGTGCCAGCAGCTTGACAGGAGGTAAGAATGAGCGGTTCTTC. Protein sequence: CASSLTGGKNERFF.

The genes are TRBV12-5 and TRBJ2-5; 8 bases agree with TRBD1. The J call is in doubt because the DNA end fits TRBJ2-7 better. The CDR3 sequence is 16 residues long. Germline CDR1 is LGHNT and CDR2 is FRNRAP. The CDR3 is CASGSSSGTGLYEQYF. The CDR3 region has the DNA TGTGCTAGTGGTTCTTCATCCGGGACAGGACTCTACGAGCAGTACTTC.

This chain uses TRBV7-9 with TRBJ1-3; 7 bases agree with TRBD1. CDR1 SEHNR and CDR2 FQNEAQ come from the germline V gene (reference sequence). V shed 3 bases, J shed 0 bases, and the junction held 11 bases outside the gene matches. This CDR3 contains 18 residues. For the CDR3, the DNA is TGTGCCAGCAGCTTGGGACAGAGATACCCGAGCTCTGGAAACACCATATATTTT. Its protein product is CASSLGQRYPSSGNTIYF.

V is TRBV11-1 and J is TRBJ2-5; D gene ambiguous. The V end lost 5 bases, the J end lost 5 bases, and 18 bases lay between the germline ends. Germline V CDR1 and CDR2: SGHAT, FQDESV (reference sequence). The CDR3 consists of 15 residues. CDR3 region: CASSRSLKEYETQYF. For the CDR3, the DNA is TGTGCCAGCAGCCGAAGCCTTAAGGAGTACGAGACCCAGTACTTC.

This clonotype came up a few times. The V call is TRBV5-1, the J call TRBJ1-1, with D perhaps TRBD1 (6 bases). This CDR3 has 16 amino acids. Germline V CDR1 and CDR2: SGHRS, YFSETQ. Trimming stripped 0 bases from V and 2 bases from J, with 14 bases between. The CDR3 protein is CASSLAFTGTNTEAFF. The CDR3 DNA reads TGCGCCAGCAGCTTGGCCTTTACAGGGACTAACACTGAAGCTTTCTTT.

This clonotype was counted between two and nine times. V usage is TRBV29-1 and J usage is TRBJ2-5; 12 bases fit TRBD2. The DNA end favors TRBJ2-1, so the J call may be wrong. The germline V gene encodes CDR1 SQVTM and CDR2 ANQGSEA. The CDR3 runs 14 residues. The CDR3 reads CSALTSGSANEQFF. DNA of the CDR3: TGCAGCGCCCTGACTAGCGGGAGTGCGAATGAGCAGTTCTTC.